This record concerns one T cell receptor (beta chain) sequence. A junction end diverges from the germline sequence, so it may reflect a read error. TCRdb reprocessed the 5' RACE reads via MiXCR and lists one record per CDR3 protein. Of about 50,000 distinct CDR3 sequences in the sample, around 26% were seen once. The CDR3 contains 14 residues. In germline, CDR1 is MNHNS, CDR2 SASEGT. This rearrangement joins TRBV6-1 to TRBJ1-2; D remains ambiguous. This TCR came from a female donor with breast cancer. The sample consisted of naive CD4+ T cells sorted from blood. Subset reported: naive CD4+ T cells, CD4+CD45RA+CD25-. The DNA of the CDR3 is TGTGCCGGCAGTGAAGGCGGCGTGGACTATGGCTACACCTTC. Amino acid sequence: CAGSEGGVDYGYTF.